Listed below are T cell receptor beta chains from one sample, sequenced in a study of a mutant IDH1 vaccine in newly diagnosed glioma. No antigen has been assigned to these receptors. Here immunoSEQ multiplex PCR was the method, and the copy in TCRdb shows in-frame clones only, minus some. The sample holds approximately 70,000 clones, roughly 84% seen once. Sequencing was performed on PBMCs, taken from a glioma patient whose treatment included an IDH1 peptide vaccine. Source of these receptors: a man aged 18 to 30 with glioma. Each CDR3 is given with its conserved first and last residue. D genes are given only for firm matches. Some rows mark clone size as missing; the rest say once, few, many or name a class of expanded clone.

CDR3nt: TGCGCCAGCAGCCAAGATGAGTATAACAGCCCTTACTATGGCTACACCTTC
CDR3aa: CASSQDEYNSPYYGYTF
v_gene: TRBV4-1
j_gene: TRBJ1-2
d_gene: -
abundance: few

CDR3nt: TGCAGCGTTGAACACACAACCCCCGACAGGGACCTAACGCAGTATTTT
CDR3aa: CSVEHTTPDRDLTQYF
v_gene: TRBV29-1
j_gene: TRBJ2-3
d_gene: TRBD1
abundance: -

CDR3nt: TGTGCCAGCAGTTACCGACCAGGGTATGGCTACACCTTC
CDR3aa: CASSYRPGYGYTF
v_gene: TRBV6-5
j_gene: TRBJ1-2
d_gene: -
abundance: -

CDR3nt: TGTGCCAGCAGCTTGGTCGGGACAGGGTTCTACAATGAGCAGTTCTTC
CDR3aa: CASSLVGTGFYNEQFF
v_gene: TRBV5-4
j_gene: TRBJ2-1
d_gene: TRBD1
abundance: -

CDR3nt: TGCAGCGTTTTACCCACAGATACGCAGTATTTT
CDR3aa: CSVLPTDTQYF
v_gene: TRBV29-1
j_gene: TRBJ2-3
d_gene: -
abundance: -

CDR3nt: TGTGCCTGGAGTGTACCGGACCCCGGAGGCAATGAGCAGTTCTTC
CDR3aa: CAWSVPDPGGNEQFF
v_gene: TRBV30
j_gene: TRBJ2-1
d_gene: -
abundance: -

CDR3nt: TGTGCCTGGACCTCCCCGACAGGGGAAATATCACCCCTCCACTTT
CDR3aa: CAWTSPTGEISPLHF
v_gene: TRBV30
j_gene: TRBJ1-6
d_gene: TRBD1
abundance: -

CDR3nt: TGCAGCGTTGAAGCCCCTAACTATGGCTACACCTTC
CDR3aa: CSVEAPNYGYTF
v_gene: TRBV29-1
j_gene: TRBJ1-2
d_gene: -
abundance: -

CDR3nt: TGTGCCAGCAGTTATGCGGCGGTCATGAACACTGAAGCTTTCTTT
CDR3aa: CASSYAAVMNTEAFF
v_gene: TRBV6-5
j_gene: TRBJ1-1
d_gene: -
abundance: -

CDR3nt: TGTGCTAGCAGCTTATTACAGGGAGAAGAGACCCAGTACTTC
CDR3aa: CASSLLQGEETQYF
v_gene: TRBV7-7
j_gene: TRBJ2-5
d_gene: -
abundance: -

CDR3nt: TGTGCCAGAACCTTAAGACAGGAAGTGAACACTGAAGCTTTCTTT
CDR3aa: CARTLRQEVNTEAFF
v_gene: TRBV2
j_gene: TRBJ1-1
d_gene: -
abundance: once

CDR3nt: TGTGCCAGCAGTGAAGCGCAGGGGTGGAACACCATATATTTT
CDR3aa: CASSEAQGWNTIYF
v_gene: TRBV2
j_gene: TRBJ1-3
d_gene: -
abundance: -

CDR3nt: TGTGCCAGCAGTTTATTGAGGGGATCTAATGAAAAACTGTTTTTT
CDR3aa: CASSLLRGSNEKLFF
v_gene: TRBV27
j_gene: TRBJ1-4
d_gene: -
abundance: few